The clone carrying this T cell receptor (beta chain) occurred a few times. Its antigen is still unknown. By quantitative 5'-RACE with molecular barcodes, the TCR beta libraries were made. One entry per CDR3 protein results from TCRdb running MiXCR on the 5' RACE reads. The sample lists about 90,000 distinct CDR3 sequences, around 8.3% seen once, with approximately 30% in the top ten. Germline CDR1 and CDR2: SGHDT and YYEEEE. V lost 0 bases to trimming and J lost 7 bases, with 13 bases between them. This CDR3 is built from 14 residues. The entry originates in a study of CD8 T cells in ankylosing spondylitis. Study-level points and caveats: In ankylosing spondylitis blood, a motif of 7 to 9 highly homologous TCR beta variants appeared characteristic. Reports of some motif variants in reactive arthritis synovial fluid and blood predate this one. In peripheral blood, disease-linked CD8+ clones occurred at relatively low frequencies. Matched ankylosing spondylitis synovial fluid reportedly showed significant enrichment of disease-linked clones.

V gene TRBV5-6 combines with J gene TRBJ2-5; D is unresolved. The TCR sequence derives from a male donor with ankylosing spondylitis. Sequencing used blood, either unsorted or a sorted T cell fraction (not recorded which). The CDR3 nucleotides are TGTGCCAGCAGCTTGGGGGTTAGGTTTTTGACCCAGTACTTC. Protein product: CASSLGVRFLTQYF.